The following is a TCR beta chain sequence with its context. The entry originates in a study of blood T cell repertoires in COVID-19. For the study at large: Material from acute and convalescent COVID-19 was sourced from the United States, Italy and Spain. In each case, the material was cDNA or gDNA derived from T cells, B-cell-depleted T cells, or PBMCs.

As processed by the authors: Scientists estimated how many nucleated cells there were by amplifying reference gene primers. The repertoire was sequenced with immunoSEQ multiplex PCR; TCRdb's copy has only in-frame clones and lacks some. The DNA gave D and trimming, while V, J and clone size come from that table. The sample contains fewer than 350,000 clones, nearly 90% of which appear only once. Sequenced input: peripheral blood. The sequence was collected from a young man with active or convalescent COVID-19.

This CDR3 reads CASGPPGLSTDTQYF. The CDR3 DNA is TGTGCTAGTGGTCCGCCTGGACTTAGCACAGATACGCAGTATTTT. V and J are TRBV12-5 and TRBJ2-3, with D perhaps TRBD2 (5 bases). This CDR3 has 15 amino acids. The germline V and J ends were trimmed by 5 bases and 0 bases, with 12 bases remaining between them. Germline CDR1 LGHNT, CDR2 FRNRAP.